The sequence of this T cell receptor (beta chain) was determined in a study of OX40 agonist ivuxolimab in advanced cancers. Background on the study: Three dose-escalation patients had partial responses: one with hepatocellular carcinoma and two with cutaneous melanoma.

Measured with immunoSEQ multiplex PCR; TCRdb has only the in-frame clones, and not every one. The data hold roughly 62,000 clones, with roughly nine tenths observed a single time. There are 15 residues in the CDR3. CDR1 MGHRA and CDR2 YSYEKL come from the germline V gene. The germline V and J ends were trimmed by 0 bases and 5 bases, with 13 bases remaining between them. The sequence was obtained from an adult with an advanced solid tumor such as melanoma, head and neck, liver or kidney cancer. The genes are TRBV4-1 and TRBJ1-2, with a possible D match to TRBD1 (5 bases). Sample: CD4+ or CD8+ T cells sorted from blood, taken in a trial of the OX40 agonist ivuxolimab. The CDR3 is CASSQDRAVTYGYTF. The DNA of the CDR3 is TGCGCCAGCAGCCAAGACAGGGCGGTTACTTATGGCTACACCTTC.